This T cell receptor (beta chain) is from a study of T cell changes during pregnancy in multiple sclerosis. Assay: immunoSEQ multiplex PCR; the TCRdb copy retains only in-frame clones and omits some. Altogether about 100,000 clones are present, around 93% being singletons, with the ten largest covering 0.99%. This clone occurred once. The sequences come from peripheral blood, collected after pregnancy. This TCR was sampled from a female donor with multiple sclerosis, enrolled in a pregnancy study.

The DNA of the CDR3 is TGTGCCAGCAGACTAGCGGTGAGCCAAGAGACCCAGTACTTC. Translation gives CASRLAVSQETQYF. This sequence joins TRBV7-8 and TRBJ2-5; TRBD2 matches 8 bases. Germline V gene lookup returns CDR1 SGHVS and CDR2 FQNEAQ. The junction had 4 bases not matched to a gene; V was cut back by 6 bases and J by 1 base. This CDR3 comprises 14 residues.